Listed below are T cell receptor beta chains from one sample, sequenced in a study of shared clonotypes between healthy human individuals. Data came from immunoSEQ multiplex PCR; TCRdb stores just in-frame clones and leaves some out. The data contain approximately 2,000,000 clones, about nine tenths of them singletons. Sample: naive CD4+ T cells from PBMCs. These receptors were taken from a man between 18 and 29 years old in good health. Some clones in this sample may be carry-over from other donors' samples. The CDR3 runs from the conserved cysteine through the conserved F or W. A D gene is named only where the DNA matches it firmly. Clone size, where shown, is once, few, many, or a class for clones that have expanded.

TRBJ2-7 | TRBV7-8 | - | - | CASSLGRQLYEQYF | TGTGCCAGCAGCCTTGGGCGACAGCTGTACGAGCAGTACTTC
TRBJ2-3 | TRBV28 | - | - | CASITPQAQYF | TGTGCCAGCATCACCCCCCAGGCGCAGTATTTT
TRBJ1-1 | TRBV12-5 | - | once | CASGLAYQGSTEAFF | TGTGCTAGTGGTTTGGCCTACCAGGGGAGCACTGAAGCTTTCTTT
TRBJ2-2 | TRBV7-8 | - | - | CASSFAGTGAGELFF | TGTGCCAGCAGCTTTGCGGGGACGGGAGCCGGGGAGCTGTTTTTT
TRBJ1-5 | TRBV28 | - | - | CASSNPGLAGAGQPQHF | TGTGCCAGCAGTAACCCGGGTTTGGCAGGGGCTGGGCAGCCCCAGCATTTT
TRBJ1-5 | TRBV7-3 | - | once | CASSLSRNQPQHF | TGTGCCAGCAGCCTATCTAGGAATCAGCCCCAGCATTTT
TRBJ2-1 | TRBV1 | - | - | CTSSQDSRYNEQFF | TGCACCAGCAGCCAAGATTCCAGATACAATGAGCAGTTCTTC
TRBJ1-2 | TRBV7-3 | - | - | CASSSGGADYGYTF | TGTGCCAGCAGCTCGGGGGGCGCGGACTATGGCTACACCTTC
TRBJ2-3 | TRBV28 | - | - | CASSVQGTDTQYF | TGTGCCAGCAGTGTCCAGGGGACAGATACGCAGTATTTT
TRBJ2-7 | TRBV5-4 | - | once | CASSFRDAGGYEQYF | TGTGCCAGCAGCTTCCGGGACGCCGGGGGCTACGAGCAGTACTTC
TRBJ1-6 | TRBV2 | - | - | CASRDESPLHF | TGTGCCAGCAGGGACGAGTCACCCCTCCACTTT
TRBJ2-2 | TRBV6-5 | - | - | CASWPTRGAGELFF | TGTGCCAGCTGGCCGACTAGAGGGGCCGGGGAGCTGTTTTTT
TRBJ2-1 | TRBV11-2 | - | - | CASSLVGAKNEQFF | TGTGCCAGCAGCTTAGTGGGAGCGAAGAATGAGCAGTTCTTC
TRBJ2-3 | TRBV6-4 | - | - | CASSVGLTSADTQYF | TGTGCCAGCAGTGTAGGACTTACAAGCGCAGATACGCAGTATTTT
TRBJ2-6 | TRBV5-1 | - | - | CASRHGSEGANVLTF | TGCGCCAGCCGACATGGGAGTGAAGGGGCCAACGTCCTGACTTTC
TRBJ1-2 | TRBV28 | - | - | CASSLGGAAGYTF | TGTGCCAGCAGTTTAGGTGGAGCGGCGGGCTACACCTTC
TRBJ1-1 | TRBV30 | - | once | CAWTSGSGPAFF | TGTGCCTGGACCTCCGGGTCCGGTCCGGCTTTCTTT
TRBJ2-7 | TRBV5-1 | TRBD2 | - | CASSLVASGSHEQYF | TGCGCCAGCAGCTTGGTGGCTAGCGGGAGCCACGAGCAGTACTTC
TRBJ1-1 | TRBV27 | - | - | CASSLNRGTEAFF | TGTGCCAGCAGTTTAAATCGAGGAACTGAAGCTTTCTTT
TRBJ2-5 | TRBV28 | - | - | CASSYLRGGGPVETQYF | TGTGCCAGCAGTTACCTAAGGGGGGGAGGGCCGGTTGAGACCCAGTACTTC
TRBJ1-3 | TRBV6-5 | - | - | CASSQGFSGNTIYF | TGTGCCAGCAGTCAGGGTTTCTCTGGAAACACCATATATTTT
TRBJ1-1 | TRBV11-2 | - | - | CASSPIAAPAAFF | TGTGCCAGCAGCCCGATAGCCGCCCCGGCAGCTTTCTTT
TRBJ2-3 | TRBV18 | TRBD1 | - | CASSPPGTATDTQYF | TGTGCCAGCTCACCACCCGGGACAGCGACAGATACGCAGTATTTT
TRBJ1-1 | TRBV10-3 | - | - | CAIRSQPVGNTEAFF | TGTGCCATCAGATCCCAGCCCGTGGGGAACACTGAAGCTTTCTTT
TRBJ2-7 | TRBV2 | TRBD2 | few | CASSPAGGTYEQYF | TGTGCCAGCAGCCCCGCGGGAGGGACCTACGAGCAGTACTTC
TRBJ2-3 | TRBV9 | TRBD2 | - | CASSVGTSPITDTQYF | TGTGCCAGCAGCGTCGGGACTAGCCCAATTACAGATACGCAGTATTTT
TRBJ2-1 | TRBV2 | - | - | CASSRISSYNEQFF | TGTGCCAGCAGCCGCATAAGCTCCTACAATGAGCAGTTCTTC
TRBJ2-2 | TRBV9 | TRBD1 | - | CASNGAGGNQNTGELFF | TGTGCCAGCAACGGGGCAGGGGGCAATCAGAACACCGGGGAGCTGTTTTTT
TRBJ2-1 | TRBV11-2 | - | - | CASSLAALGQFF | TGTGCCAGCAGCTTAGCAGCCTTGGGGCAGTTCTTC
TRBJ2-1 | TRBV6-5 | - | - | CASRPGLSYNEQFF | TGTGCCAGCCGTCCGGGACTCTCCTACAATGAGCAGTTCTTC
TRBJ2-1 | TRBV6-1 | - | - | CASMIGLNNNEQFF | TGTGCCAGCATGATCGGGTTAAACAACAATGAGCAGTTCTTC
TRBJ1-5 | TRBV27 | - | - | CASSLSRAGQPQHF | TGTGCCAGCAGTTTAAGCAGGGCGGGTCAGCCCCAGCATTTT
TRBJ1-2 | TRBV5-6 | - | - | CASSLVGRAGGYTF | TGTGCCAGCAGCTTGGTCGGCAGGGCTGGCGGCTACACCTTC
TRBJ2-7 | TRBV5-1 | - | - | CASSLGAGEQYF | TGCGCCAGCAGCTTGGGCGCGGGCGAGCAGTACTTC
TRBJ2-3 | TRBV7-6 | TRBD2 | - | CASSLDFAGGTQYF | TGTGCCAGCAGCTTAGATTTCGCGGGAGGTACGCAGTATTTT
TRBJ2-7 | TRBV6-5 | TRBD1 | - | CASSDGQGAYF | TGTGCCAGCAGTGACGGACAGGGTGCGTACTTC
TRBJ2-1 | TRBV7-9 | TRBD1 | - | CASSLARQGPHDEQFF | TGTGCCAGCAGCTTAGCCCGACAGGGTCCTCACGATGAGCAGTTCTTC
TRBJ2-5 | TRBV2 | - | - | CASRRDTSGQTQYF | TGTGCCAGCAGGCGGGACACCTCAGGGCAGACCCAGTACTTC
TRBJ1-3 | TRBV23-1 | TRBD1 | - | CASSPHRDRVPFRGGNTIYF | TGCGCCAGCAGTCCCCACCGGGACAGGGTACCCTTCCGAGGGGGAAACACCATATATTTT
TRBJ2-1 | TRBV6-5 | TRBD2 | once | CASSTPGLDYNEQFF | TGTGCCAGCAGTACCCCGGGACTAGACTACAATGAGCAGTTCTTC
TRBJ2-7 | TRBV14 | - | - | CASSPLRASYEQYF | TGTGCCAGCAGCCCTCTCCGGGCATCCTACGAGCAGTACTTC
TRBJ1-3 | TRBV30 | - | - | CAWRTRGSGNTIYF | TGTGCCTGGAGGACCAGAGGGTCTGGAAACACCATATATTTT
TRBJ2-3 | TRBV9 | - | - | CASSLTTSPTDTQYF | TGTGCCAGCAGCCTCACGACATCACCAACAGATACGCAGTATTTT
TRBJ1-1 | TRBV5-5 | - | - | CASSLPFLNTEAFF | TGTGCCAGCAGCTTGCCATTTTTGAACACTGAAGCTTTCTTT
TRBJ1-2 | TRBV7-8 | TRBD1 | - | CASSFSGGLYGYTF | TGTGCCAGCAGCTTCTCAGGGGGCCTCTATGGCTACACCTTC
TRBJ1-1 | TRBV11-2 | - | - | CASSLAGRANTEAFF | TGTGCCAGCAGCTTAGCGGGGCGGGCGAACACTGAAGCTTTCTTT
TRBJ1-4 | TRBV28 | - | - | CASSLTSTGDEKLFF | TGTGCCAGCAGCTTAACATCGACAGGAGACGAAAAACTGTTTTTT
TRBJ2-6 | TRBV6-1 | - | - | CASSGRDGSGANVLTF | TGTGCCAGCAGTGGGCGTGACGGGTCTGGGGCCAACGTCCTGACTTTC
TRBJ2-7 | TRBV14 | - | - | CASSPRGWGYEQYF | TGTGCCAGCAGCCCCCGGGGTTGGGGGTACGAGCAGTACTTC
TRBJ1-1 | TRBV9 | TRBD1 | - | CASSVSGQGYTEAFF | TGTGCCAGCAGCGTTTCGGGACAGGGCTACACTGAAGCTTTCTTT
TRBJ2-3 | TRBV6-4 | - | - | CASSALTGADTQYF | TGTGCCAGCAGTGCCCTAACTGGGGCAGATACGCAGTATTTT
TRBJ1-1 | TRBV5-5 | TRBD1 | - | CASSLTGGPNTEAFF | TGTGCCAGCAGCTTGACAGGGGGCCCGAACACTGAAGCTTTCTTT
TRBJ2-5 | TRBV28 | TRBD1 | - | CASSWAGTGGQTQYF | TGTGCCAGCAGTTGGGCCGGGACAGGGGGACAGACCCAGTACTTC
TRBJ1-2 | TRBV19 | - | - | CASSMTGSRYYGFYGYTF | TGTGCCAGTAGTATGACGGGGTCACGATACTACGGATTCTATGGCTACACCTTC
TRBJ1-5 | TRBV6-1 | - | - | CASELTSNQPQHF | TGTGCCAGCGAGTTAACTAGCAATCAGCCCCAGCATTTT
TRBJ2-5 | TRBV9 | TRBD2 | - | CASSGLAGGIETQYF | TGTGCCAGCAGCGGGTTAGCGGGAGGAATTGAGACCCAGTACTTC
TRBJ1-3 | TRBV28 | - | - | CASRLRHVGNTIYF | TGTGCCAGCAGACTTAGACACGTCGGAAACACCATATATTTT